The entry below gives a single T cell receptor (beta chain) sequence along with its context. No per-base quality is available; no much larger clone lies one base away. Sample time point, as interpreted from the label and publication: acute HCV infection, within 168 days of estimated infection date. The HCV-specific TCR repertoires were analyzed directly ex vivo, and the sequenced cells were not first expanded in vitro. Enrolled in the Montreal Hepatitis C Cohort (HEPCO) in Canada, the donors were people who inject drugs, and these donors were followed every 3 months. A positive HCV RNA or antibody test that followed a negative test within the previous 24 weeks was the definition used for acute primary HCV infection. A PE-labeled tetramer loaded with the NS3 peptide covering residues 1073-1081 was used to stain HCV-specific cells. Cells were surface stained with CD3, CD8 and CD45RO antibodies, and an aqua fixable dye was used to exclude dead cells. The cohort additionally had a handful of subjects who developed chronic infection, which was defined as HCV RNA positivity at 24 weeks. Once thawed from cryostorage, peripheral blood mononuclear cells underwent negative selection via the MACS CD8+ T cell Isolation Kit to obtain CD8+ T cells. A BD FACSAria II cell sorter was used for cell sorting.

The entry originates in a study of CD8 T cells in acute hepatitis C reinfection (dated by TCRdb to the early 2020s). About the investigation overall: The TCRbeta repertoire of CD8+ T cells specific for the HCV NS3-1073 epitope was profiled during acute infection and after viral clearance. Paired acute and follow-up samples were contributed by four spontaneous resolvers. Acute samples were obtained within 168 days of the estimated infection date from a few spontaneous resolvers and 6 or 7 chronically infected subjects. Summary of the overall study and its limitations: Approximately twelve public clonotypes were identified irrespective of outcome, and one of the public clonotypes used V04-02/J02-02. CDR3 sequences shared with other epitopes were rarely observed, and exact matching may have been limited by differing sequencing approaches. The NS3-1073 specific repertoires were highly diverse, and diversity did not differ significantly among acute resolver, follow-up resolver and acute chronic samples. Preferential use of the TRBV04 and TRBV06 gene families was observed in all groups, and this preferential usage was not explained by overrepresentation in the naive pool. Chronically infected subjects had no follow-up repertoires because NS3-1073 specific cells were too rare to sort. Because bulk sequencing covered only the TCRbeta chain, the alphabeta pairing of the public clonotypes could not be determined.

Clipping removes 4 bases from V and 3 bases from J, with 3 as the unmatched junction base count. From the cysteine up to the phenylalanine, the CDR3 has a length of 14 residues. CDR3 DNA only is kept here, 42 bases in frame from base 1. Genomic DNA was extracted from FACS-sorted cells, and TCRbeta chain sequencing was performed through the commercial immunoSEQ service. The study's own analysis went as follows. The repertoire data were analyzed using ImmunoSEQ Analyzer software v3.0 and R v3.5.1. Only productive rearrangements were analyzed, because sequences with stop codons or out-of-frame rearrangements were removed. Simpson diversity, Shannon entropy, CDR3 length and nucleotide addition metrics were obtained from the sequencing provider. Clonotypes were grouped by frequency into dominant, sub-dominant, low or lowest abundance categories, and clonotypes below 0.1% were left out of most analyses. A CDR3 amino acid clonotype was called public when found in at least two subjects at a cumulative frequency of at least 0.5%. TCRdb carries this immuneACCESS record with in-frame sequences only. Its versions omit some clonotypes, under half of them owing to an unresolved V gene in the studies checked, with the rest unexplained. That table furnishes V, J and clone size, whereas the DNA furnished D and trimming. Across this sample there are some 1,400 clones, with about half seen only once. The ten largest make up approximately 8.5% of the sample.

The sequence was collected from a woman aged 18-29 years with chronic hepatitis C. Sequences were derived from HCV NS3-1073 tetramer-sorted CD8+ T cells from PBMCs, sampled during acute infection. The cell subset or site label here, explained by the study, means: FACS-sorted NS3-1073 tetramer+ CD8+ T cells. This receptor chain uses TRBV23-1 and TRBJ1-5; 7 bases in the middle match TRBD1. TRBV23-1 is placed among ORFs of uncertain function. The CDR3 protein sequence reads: CASSLTGINQPQHF. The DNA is TGCGCCAGCAGTCTGACAGGGATCAATCAGCCCCAGCATTTT.